The T cell receptor beta chain under discussion was sequenced for a study of T cell repertoires in cytomegalovirus infection. Across the whole study: Matching HLA type, along with CMV infection, was indicated by public TCR beta signatures.

Notes on this clonotype: The antigen is undetermined.

J gave up 4 bases and V 1 base, and 4 bases lay outside the gene matches. This CDR3 is 17 amino acids long. Germline V gives CDR1 SGHDN, CDR2 FVKESK. TCRdb redid the calling of the reads with MiXCR, one entry per CDR3 protein. The sample lists hundreds of thousands of distinct CDR3 sequences; about 33% were seen once. The chain carries TRBV14 and TRBJ2-3, with 14 bases matching TRBD2. This specimen was cultured PBMCs, taken from culture after CMV antigen stimulation. The receptor's source is a human donor in good health (CMV status not recorded). Some clones in this sample may be carry-over from other donors' samples. The CDR3, as DNA: TGTGCCAGCAGCCAAGGCCGACTAGCGGGGGGGTCAGATACGCAGTATTTT. It encodes CASSQGRLAGGSDTQYF.